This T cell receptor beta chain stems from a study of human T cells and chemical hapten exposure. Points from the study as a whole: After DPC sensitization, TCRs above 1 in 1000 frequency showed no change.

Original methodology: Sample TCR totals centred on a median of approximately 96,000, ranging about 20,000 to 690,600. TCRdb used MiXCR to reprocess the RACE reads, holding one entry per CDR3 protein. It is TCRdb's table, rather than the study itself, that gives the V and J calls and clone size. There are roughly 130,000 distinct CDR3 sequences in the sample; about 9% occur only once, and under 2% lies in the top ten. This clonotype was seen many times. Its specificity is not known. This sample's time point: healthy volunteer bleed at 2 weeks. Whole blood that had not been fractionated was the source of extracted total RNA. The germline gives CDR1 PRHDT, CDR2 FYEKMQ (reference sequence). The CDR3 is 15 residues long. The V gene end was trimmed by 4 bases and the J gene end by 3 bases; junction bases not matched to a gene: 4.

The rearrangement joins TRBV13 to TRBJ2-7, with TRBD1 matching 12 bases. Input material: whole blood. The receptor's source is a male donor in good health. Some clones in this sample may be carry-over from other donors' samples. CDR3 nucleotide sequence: TGTGCCAGCAGCTCAAGGGACAGGGGGCACTACGAGCAGTACTTC. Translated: CASSSRDRGHYEQYF.